The source of this T cell receptor beta chain is a study of response to subunit inactivated influenza vaccine. With regard to this clonotype: Its specificity is unknown.

Using its own MiXCR run on the RT-PCR reads, TCRdb lists one record per CDR3 protein. The sample includes 450,000 to 700,000 distinct CDR3 sequences, about 14% of them seen just once. Study-wide findings and caveats: Authors suggested each seasonal influenza vaccination recruits few new T cells.

The CDR3 consists of 16 residues. The ends were cut back, 4 bases at V and 2 bases at J, with 15 bases in the middle. The germline V gene encodes CDR1 MGHRA and CDR2 YSYEKL. The V gene is TRBV4-1, the J gene TRBJ1-3; weak D call: TRBD1 (6 bases). The receptor was derived from a man in his fifties or sixties who received an inactivated influenza vaccine. The source material was PBMCs from blood, sampled 11 to 12 days after vaccination. The chain's CDR3 is CASSPPGGGTGNTIYF. CDR3 bases: TGCGCCAGCAGCCCCCCTGGAGGGGGGACTGGAAACACCATATATTTT.